These 27 T cell receptor beta chains were sequenced from one sample in a study of blood T cells in healthy people across ages. With a J-beta primer mix and a sample-barcoded 5' primer, a second PCR ran about 7 to 12 cycles. TCRdb reanalysed the 5' RACE reads using MiXCR and keeps one entry per CDR3 protein. Counted here are 600,000 to 800,000 distinct CDR3 sequences, around 50% occurring once; the ten biggest clones make up approximately 12%. The sample was blood. The origin of the receptors is a woman older than 75 in good health.

V usage is TRBV3-1 and J usage is TRBJ1-2; D may be TRBD1 (6 bases). Germline CDR1 LGHDT, CDR2 YNNKEL (reference sequence). The CDR3 is 16 amino acids. The V end was cut by 0 bases, the J end by 8 bases, with 19 bases between. CDR3 bases: TGTGCCAGCAGCCAAGATCTTATCGGGACAATCGGGGGCTACACCTTC. The encoded protein is CASSQDLIGTIGGYTF.

This clonotype was detected ten times or more. As DNA, the CDR3 is TGTGCCAGCAGTTATACACAGGGGGCGAGTGGCTACACCTTC. Protein product: CASSYTQGASGYTF. The chain recombines TRBV6-5 with TRBJ1-2; 9 bases map to TRBD1. Germline V gene lookup returns CDR1 MNHEY and CDR2 SVGAGI. CDR3 length: 14 residues. The V segment lost 3 bases and the J segment 7 bases; nucleotides outside the gene matches: 6.

A word on this clonotype: Given a much more abundant clone one base away, this may be a read error. The chain joins TRBV20-1 to TRBJ2-1; 8 bases match TRBD2. This CDR3 has 15 amino acids. J was trimmed by 14 bases and V by 1 base; bases with no gene match: 16. Per germline, CDR1 DFQATT and CDR2 SNEGSKA (reference sequence). The CDR3, as DNA: TGCAGTGCTAGAGGTAGCCGGGCGGGGGGTGCTATAGAGTTCTTC. Translated: CSARGSRAGGAIEFF.

The genes are TRBV5-1 and TRBJ2-4, with 13 nucleotides matching TRBD2. The CDR3 has 18 residues. CDR1 and CDR2 (germline): SGHRS, YFSETQ. J gave up 8 bases and V 4 bases, and 15 bases lay outside the gene matches. CDR3 DNA sequence: TGCGCCAGCAGCCCTGGCCTACTAGCGGGAGGGCCTTCTGACATTCAGTACTTC. Its protein is CASSPGLLAGGPSDIQYF.

This clonotype was seen only a few times. Here the CDR3 reads CSARRPGGSETQYF. CDR3 DNA sequence: TGCAGTGCTAGACGCCCAGGGGGCAGTGAGACCCAGTACTTC. This rearrangement joins TRBV20-1 to TRBJ2-5; 8 nucleotides line up with TRBD1. The ends lost 2 bases at V and 5 bases at J; junction bases unmatched: 7. The CDR3 loop spans 14 amino acids. Germline CDR1 DFQATT, CDR2 SNEGSKA (reference sequence).

This clonotype is medium-sized in the sample. This chain joins TRBV5-1 and TRBJ1-2; no firm D call. CDR1 and CDR2 (germline): SGHRS, YFSETQ. V was pared by 0 bases and J by 0 bases, with 6 bases between. The length of the CDR3 is 14 residues. The CDR3 DNA follows: TGCGCCAGCAGCTTGGAGACACCTAACTATGGCTACACCTTC. Its protein product is CASSLETPNYGYTF.

This chain uses TRBV6-1 with TRBJ1-2; D remains unclear. Deletions cut 0 bases from V and 7 bases from J, with 6 bases between. The CDR3 extends over 12 amino acids. Germline CDR1 MNHNS, CDR2 SASEGT. The CDR3 sequence: CASSEANGGYTF. The CDR3, as DNA: TGTGCCAGCAGTGAAGCTAATGGTGGCTACACCTTC.

At least ten counts were recorded for this clonotype. This chain uses TRBV28 with TRBJ1-2, with D possibly matching TRBD1 (5 bases). There are 14 residues in the CDR3. The ends were cut back, 5 bases at V and 8 bases at J, with 18 bases in the middle. The germline V gene encodes CDR1 MDHEN and CDR2 SYDVKM. CDR3 bases: TGTGCCAGCAGTCTGCGACAGTACTCCTCAGGCTACACCTTC. This translates into CASSLRQYSSGYTF.

This clonotype was found many times. The chain recombines TRBV7-8 with TRBJ2-4, with unresolved D. Trimming took 5 bases from V and 8 from J, leaving 19 bases between them. This CDR3 spans 15 amino acids. Germline lookup yields CDR1 SGHVS and CDR2 FQNEAQ. CDR3 region: CASSPTTRVVDIQYF. The DNA for the CDR3 is TGTGCCAGCAGCCCGACGACAAGGGTGGTCGACATTCAGTACTTC.

This chain joins TRBV10-3 and TRBJ1-2, with D uncertain. This CDR3 has 13 residues. Germline CDR1 is ENHRY and CDR2 is SYGVKD. With 7 bases removed from V and 6 bases from J, the gap between germline ends came to 15 bases. The CDR3 reads CAINPDRNDGYTF. As DNA, the CDR3 is TGTGCCATCAACCCTGACCGGAACGATGGCTACACCTTC.

This clonotype turned up a few times. This sequence joins TRBV20-1 and TRBJ1-5; the D is unclear. This CDR3 region has 14 residues. The V gene lost 4 bases and the J gene lost 0 bases, with 10 bases spanning the gap. Germline loops: CDR1 DFQATT, CDR2 SNEGSKA (reference sequence). CDR3 nucleotide sequence: TGCAGTGCTAAGGGCCCCTATAGCAATCAGCCCCAGCATTTT. It codes for CSAKGPYSNQPQHF.

CDR3 coding DNA: TGTGCCAGCTCTACCAAGGGGACAGGGGTTAACACTGAAGCTTTCTTT. This codes for CASSTKGTGVNTEAFF. This chain joins TRBV18 and TRBJ1-1, with 10 bases aligning to TRBD1. J was trimmed by 2 bases and V by 6 bases; bases with no gene match: 9. Germline values: CDR1 KGHSH, CDR2 LQKENI. This CDR3 has 16 residues.

This chain links TRBV3-1 with TRBJ1-1; the D gene is possibly TRBD1 (5 bases). Germline V gene data show CDR1 as LGHDT and CDR2 as YNNKEL (reference sequence). Trimming took off 0 bases at V and 8 bases at J, with 16 bases between the two ends. This CDR3 is 15 amino acids long. The CDR3 spells CASSQEAGPLREAFF. CDR3 DNA: TGTGCCAGCAGCCAAGAAGCGGGGCCACTTCGGGAAGCTTTCTTT.

This clonotype appeared a few times. V is TRBV5-5 and J is TRBJ1-5; no definite D call. The length of the CDR3 is 13 residues. Germline V gene lookup returns CDR1 SGHKS and CDR2 YYEKEE (reference sequence). V was cut by 7 bases and J by 0 bases, with 8 bases left in between. The CDR3 loop reads CASGGASNQPQHF. The CDR3 DNA is TGTGCCAGCGGCGGAGCTAGCAATCAGCCCCAGCATTTT.

The chain recombines TRBV9 with TRBJ2-7; 10 bases fit TRBD2. V lost 4 bases, J lost 3 bases, and 10 bases stayed unmatched. Germline V gene lookup returns CDR1 SGDLS and CDR2 YYNGEE. This CDR3 comprises 16 residues. The chain's CDR3 is CASSRESGGAIYEQYF. DNA of the CDR3: TGTGCCAGCAGCCGTGAAAGCGGGGGGGCGATCTACGAGCAGTACTTC.

This clonotype was recorded at least ten times. This CDR3 is CASSFVGNYGYTF. Here the CDR3 DNA reads TGTGCCAGCAGTTTCGTTGGGAACTATGGCTACACCTTC. This chain links TRBV28 with TRBJ1-2, with D uncertain. The V and J ends lost 3 bases and 2 bases respectively, with 7 bases between them. The germline V gene has CDR1 MDHEN and CDR2 SYDVKM. CDR3 length: 13 amino acids.

This sequence joins TRBV12-3 or TRBV12-4 and TRBJ2-7; a weak D match, TRBD2 (6 bases). Between the trimmed V and J ends, which lost 0 bases and 1 base, there was a span of 10 bases. The CDR3 runs 15 residues. The CDR3 coding sequence is TGTGCCAGCAGTTTAGCCCGGGAGTTGTCCTACGAGCAGTACTTC. This sequence encodes CASSLARELSYEQYF.

This clonotype was counted ten times or more. The chain uses TRBV6-2 or TRBV6-3 and TRBJ2-7, with D hard to call. The CDR3 runs 13 residues. V dropped 7 bases and J dropped 2 bases, with 12 bases sitting between them. CDR1 is MNHEY and CDR2 is SVGEGT in the germline V gene. CDR3 sequence reads: CASTKPDTYEQYF. The CDR3 region has the DNA TGTGCCAGCACCAAACCCGACACCTACGAGCAGTACTTC.

There are many counts of this clonotype. The V call is TRBV5-1, the J call TRBJ2-5; D may correspond to TRBD1 or TRBD2 (6 bases each). Looked up from germline, CDR1 is SGHRS and CDR2 is YFSETQ. V lost 1 base to trimming and J lost 4 bases, with 11 bases between them. The CDR3 is made up of 14 amino acids. CDR3 protein: CASSLRGQGETQYF. CDR3 DNA sequence: TGCGCCAGCAGCTTGCGGGGGCAGGGAGAGACCCAGTACTTC.

The chain employs TRBV7-9 and TRBJ2-1; 7 nucleotides align to TRBD1. This CDR3 spans 16 amino acids. V dropped 6 bases and J dropped 0; count of bases not matched to a gene: 8. The germline CDR1 and CDR2 sequences are SEHNR and FQNEAQ (reference sequence). Here the CDR3 DNA reads TGTGCCAGCAGACCCCCAGGGGGTCCCTCCTACAATGAGCAGTTCTTC. This sequence encodes CASRPPGGPSYNEQFF. Looking up the rest from reference TRBV7-9 and TRBJ2-1 gives the full variable domain: DTGVSQNPRHKITKRGQNVTFRCDPISEHNRLYWYRQTLGQGPEFLTYFQNEAQLEKSRLLSDRFSAERPKGSFSTLEIQRTEQGDSAMYLCASRPPGGPSYNEQFFGPGTRLTVL.

The chain carries TRBV30 and TRBJ2-7, with D uncertain. This CDR3 spans 12 amino acids. Trimming shortened V by 3 bases and J by 6 bases, and 12 bases separated the two germline ends. Germline CDR1 and CDR2: GTSNPN and SVGIG (reference sequence). The chain's CDR3 is CAWSRLLSEQYF. As DNA, the CDR3 is TGTGCCTGGAGCCGCCTTTTGTCCGAGCAGTACTTC. Supplemented by reference TRBV30 and TRBJ2-7, the full variable domain reads SQTIHQWPATLVQPVGSPLSLECTVEGTSNPNLYWYRQAAGRGLQLLFYSVGIGQISSEVPQNLSASRPQDRQFILSSKKLLLSDSGFYLCAWSRLLSEQYFGPGTRLTVT.

This clonotype appeared many times. The chain carries TRBV7-3 and TRBJ1-5; D possibly corresponds to TRBD1 (6 bases). Per germline, CDR1 SGHTA and CDR2 FQGTGA. The CDR3 covers 15 residues. V shed 5 bases and J shed 0 bases, with 11 bases lying between them. CDR3 loop: CASSLTGNSNQPQHF. The CDR3 DNA sequence: TGTGCCAGCAGCCTTACAGGGAATAGCAATCAGCCCCAGCATTTT. Drawing the rest from reference TRBV7-3 and TRBJ1-5, the complete variable domain is GAGVSQTPSNKVTEKGKYVELRCDPISGHTALYWYRQSLGQGPEFLIYFQGTGAADDSGLPNDRFFAVRPEGSVSTLKIQRTERGDSAVYLCASSLTGNSNQPQHFGDGTRLSIL.

The chain combines TRBV30 with TRBJ1-5; D is ambiguous. Germline lookup yields CDR1 GTSNPN and CDR2 SVGIG (reference sequence). There are 12 residues in the CDR3. The V and J ends lost 3 bases and 4 bases respectively, with 7 bases between them. In DNA, the CDR3 is TGTGCCTGGAGCTCCGGGAATCAGCCCCAGCATTTT. This translates into CAWSSGNQPQHF.

The chain combines TRBV20-1 with TRBJ1-2, with 7 positions matching TRBD1. Per germline, CDR1 DFQATT and CDR2 SNEGSKA (reference sequence). Unmatched junction bases numbered 7, after V lost 1 base and J lost 8 bases. The length of the CDR3 is 13 residues. The CDR3 nucleotides are TGCAGTGCTAGAGGGGTGACAGGGAGAGGCTACACCTTC. It is translated as CSARGVTGRGYTF.

This clonotype was detected only once. The chain has TRBV5-1 and TRBJ2-3, with TRBD1 as a possible D gene (6 bases). CDR3 size: 15 residues. The germline CDR1 and CDR2 sequences are SGHRS and YFSETQ. Trimming left V 7 bases short and J 2 bases short, with 17 bases between. For the CDR3, the DNA is TGCGCCAGCTCAACCTCGGGGACATACACAGATACGCAGTATTTT. It specifies CASSTSGTYTDTQYF.

This chain joins TRBV5-1 and TRBJ2-3; unclear D gene. Germline V gives CDR1 SGHRS, CDR2 YFSETQ. Trimming stripped 2 bases from V and 0 bases from J, with 10 bases between. The CDR3 totals 15 residues. In DNA, the CDR3 is TGCGCCAGCAGCTTCTGGAAACCGAGCACAGATACGCAGTATTTT. It specifies CASSFWKPSTDTQYF.

This clonotype occurred a few times. The chain joins TRBV20-1 to TRBJ2-2; no clear D. V gave up 3 bases and J gave up 4 bases, with 3 bases separating them. The germline V gene has CDR1 DFQATT and CDR2 SNEGSKA (reference sequence). This CDR3 region has 11 residues. The CDR3 region is CSASITGELFF. In nucleotides, the CDR3 is TGCAGTGCTAGCATCACCGGGGAGCTGTTTTTT.